This TCR beta chain appears in the sequencing data of a study of blood T cell repertoires in COVID-19. Across the whole study: The United States, Italy and Spain provided the acute and convalescent COVID-19 samples.

The CDR3 runs to 18 residues. Germline CDR1 is MDHEN and CDR2 is SYDVKM. J was trimmed by 0 bases and V by 1 base; bases with no gene match: 10. Assay used: immunoSEQ multiplex PCR; TCRdb lists only in-frame clones, some missing. Of approximately 87,000 clones listed, roughly 80% were seen once; the top ten hold around 15%. The chain combines TRBV28 with TRBJ1-1; 8 nucleotides agree with TRBD1. This TCR derives from a woman of 80 years or more with acute or convalescent COVID-19. The sequencing sample was made of peripheral blood. CDR3 amino acids: CASSLLEGTGPMNTEAFF. The CDR3 nucleotides read TGTGCCAGCAGTTTATTGGAGGGGACAGGCCCAATGAACACTGAAGCTTTCTTT.